The 10 T cell receptor beta chains listed next were all sequenced from one sample in a study of chemoradiotherapy in HPV16-positive cancers. Libraries were prepared by immunoSEQ multiplex PCR; TCRdb keeps only in-frame clonotypes and omits some of them. The table records 790 or so clones, 55% to 70% of them present only once. The specimen comprised tumor tissue, sampled from a patient who underwent chemoradiotherapy. The receptors were gathered from a human donor with HPV-associated anogenital cancer.

This rearrangement joins TRBV5-6 to TRBJ2-5; 7 nucleotides align to TRBD1. The germline gives CDR1 SGHDT, CDR2 YYEEEE. The CDR3 contains 12 residues. V lost 4 bases and J lost 3; bases outside the gene matches: 0. CDR3 sequence: CASSGTEETQYF. The CDR3 nucleotides are TGTGCCAGCAGCGGGACAGAAGAGACCCAGTACTTC.

This sequence joins TRBV7-3 and TRBJ2-3; tentative D call: TRBD2 (6 bases). CDR1 SGHTA and CDR2 FQGTGA come from the germline V gene. V lost 5 bases to trimming and J lost 6 bases, with 18 bases between them. The CDR3 is 15 residues long. DNA of the CDR3: TGTGCCAGCAGCCCAGTTGGGGGTCGGGGGGATACGCAGTATTTT. Translated: CASSPVGGRGDTQYF.

The chain is built from TRBV2 and TRBJ1-5; TRBD1 aligns across 9 bases. Germline CDR1 reads SNHLY; CDR2 reads FYNNEI. The length of the CDR3 is 19 residues. The ends lost 3 bases at V and 1 base at J; junction bases unmatched: 13. CDR3 in amino acids: CASSDPRDRVRGSNQPQHF. Here the CDR3 DNA reads TGTGCCAGCAGTGATCCTCGGGACAGGGTCCGGGGCAGCAATCAGCCCCAGCATTTT.

The chain links TRBV4-2 to TRBJ2-2; D tentatively fits TRBD1 or TRBD2 (6 bases each). The CDR3 length is 18 residues. Per the germline V gene, CDR1 is LGHNA and CDR2 is YNFKEQ. With 0 bases removed from V and 4 bases from J, the gap between germline ends came to 18 bases. CDR3 loop: CASSQDPGGGAPTGELFF. In DNA, the CDR3 is TGTGCCAGCAGCCAAGACCCTGGGGGCGGGGCGCCCACCGGGGAGCTGTTTTTT.

V gene TRBV28 combines with J gene TRBJ1-6, with 7 bases aligning to TRBD1. CDR3 size: 15 residues. Germline-derived CDR1 and CDR2 are MDHEN and SYDVKM. Trimming removed 6 bases from V and 3 bases from J; junction bases left unmatched: 5. Here the CDR3 reads CASRADRVYNSPLHF. The CDR3 DNA is TGTGCCAGCAGGGCAGACAGGGTCTATAATTCACCCCTCCACTTT.

The chain is built from TRBV6-1 and TRBJ2-5; D tentatively reads TRBD1 or TRBD2 (6 bases each). Germline V CDR1 and CDR2: MNHNS, SASEGT. The V end lost 11 bases, the J end lost 5 bases, and 21 bases lay between the germline ends. The CDR3 consists of 14 residues. The DNA for the CDR3 is TGTGCCGGCCCTTGTAAAGGGGGGCACGAGACCCAGTACTTC. Protein product: CAGPCKGGHETQYF.

This clone was recorded a few times. V is TRBV14 and J is TRBJ1-2; 7 nucleotides agree with TRBD1. Germline V lookup: CDR1 SGHDN, CDR2 FVKESK. The CDR3 consists of 17 residues. V dropped 0 bases and J dropped 2; count of bases not matched to a gene: 9. The CDR3 region is CASSQDRNRGSNYGYTF. Written as DNA, the CDR3 is TGTGCCAGCAGCCAAGATCGGAACAGGGGATCAAACTATGGCTACACCTTC.

The chain carries TRBV30 and TRBJ1-5, with unresolved D. CDR3 size: 13 residues. The V end lost 5 bases, the J end lost 0 bases, and 8 bases lay between the germline ends. Germline V gene sequence: CDR1 GTSNPN, CDR2 SVGIG (reference sequence). Here the CDR3 reads CAWGMSSNQPQHF. CDR3 nucleotides: TGTGCCTGGGGTATGAGTAGCAATCAGCCCCAGCATTTT.

The rearrangement uses TRBV7-2 and TRBJ2-7, with unresolved D. There are 13 residues in the CDR3. V lost 4 bases and J lost 0, with 7 bases in between. Germline CDR1 is SGHTA and CDR2 is FQGNSA. Written as DNA, the CDR3 is TGTGCCAGCAGCTACCCGAGCTCCTACGAGCAGTACTTC. Translating it yields CASSYPSSYEQYF.

The chain uses TRBV6-5 and TRBJ1-2, with D hard to call. Germline V gene data show CDR1 as MNHEY and CDR2 as SVGAGI. This CDR3 spans 15 amino acids. V lost 0 bases, J lost 1 base, and 9 bases lay in between. The CDR3 region has the DNA TGTGCCAGCAGTTACTCAGCGACAAGTAACTATGGCTACACCTTC. Translating it yields CASSYSATSNYGYTF.